This T cell receptor (beta chain) stems from a study of T cells in Graves' hyperthyroidism and ophthalmopathy. General observations from the study: Most thyroid clonotypes that were expanded above 0.001 also turned up in blood. The model anticipated ophthalmopathy a median around 6 months pre-onset.

Worth noting for this clonotype: Its antigen is unidentified.

Researchers amplified the TCR beta CDR3 regions from RNA transcripts. The TCR CDR3 was amplified in a first-round RT-PCR using the HTBI primer set. MiXCR, run by TCRdb on the multiplex PCR reads, gives a single entry per CDR3 protein. The repertoire holds some 350,000 distinct CDR3 sequences, with about a fifth as singletons. These patients, aged 18 to 65, had recently diagnosed hyperthyroidism lasting under 2 months. The CDR3 extends over 12 amino acids. Trimming took off 4 bases at V and 5 bases at J, with 11 bases between the two ends. Per the germline V gene, CDR1 is DFQATT and CDR2 is SNEGSKA (reference sequence).

J is TRBJ1-2 and V is TRBV20-1; no clear D gene. Sequencing was performed on blood. The receptor's source is a woman between 18 and 29 years old with Graves' hyperthyroidism. The DNA for the CDR3 is TGCAGTGCTAAGTTGGATCGGTATGGCTACACCTTC. Encoded protein: CSAKLDRYGYTF.